This T cell receptor beta chain was observed in a study of blood T cell repertoires in COVID-19. Overall study context: There were acute and convalescent COVID-19 samples, and they came from the United States, Italy and Spain. T cells, B-cell-depleted T cells, or PBMCs supplied cDNA or gDNA.

V lost 3 bases, J lost 1 base, and 13 bases stayed unmatched. This CDR3 has 19 amino acids. Per the germline V gene, CDR1 is SGHTA and CDR2 is FQGTGA. Original data processing: Counts of nucleated cells, estimated from reference gene primer amplification, were obtained. Profiling relied on immunoSEQ multiplex PCR, and the TCRdb table lists in-frame clones only, not all of them. V, J and clone size were drawn from that table, and D and trimming were deduced from the DNA. The repertoire holds some 170,000 clones, with around 83% as singletons. The chain couples TRBV7-3 to TRBJ2-2; 8 nucleotides match TRBD1. The sequencing sample was made of peripheral blood. This clonotype was sampled from a man in his forties with acute or convalescent COVID-19. CDR3 protein: CASSFRPPGQVMNTGELFF. The CDR3 DNA sequence: TGTGCCAGCAGCTTCCGTCCCCCGGGACAGGTGATGAACACCGGGGAGCTGTTTTTT.